This section outlines one TCR beta chain sequence together with its context. Assignment of participants to cohorts was predicated upon participant-reported clinical history. Looked up from germline, CDR1 is MGHRA and CDR2 is YSYEKL. This CDR3 contains 18 residues. Trimming cost V 0 bases and J 1 base; bases outside gene matches: 8. These data are taken from a study of blood T cell repertoires in COVID-19. As processed by the authors: Reference gene primer amplification gave nucleated cell count estimates. The data were produced by immunoSEQ multiplex PCR, yet TCRdb's version contains in-frame clones alone and is incomplete. That table gives V, J and clone size, and the DNA gave D and trimming. Of 200,000 to 250,000 clones listed, 80% to 90% were seen once; the top ten hold under 4%.

The sequencing input was PBMCs or T cells enriched from blood (not recorded which). The TCR originated in a woman under 30 in a cohort exposed to, infected with or recovered from COVID-19 (not recorded which). This chain links TRBV4-1 with TRBJ2-3, with 9 bases fitting TRBD2. The CDR3 bases are TGCGCCAGCAGCCAAGATGGTAGCGGGAGCTTCGGCACAGATACGCAGTATTTT. It translates to CASSQDGSGSFGTDTQYF.